This T cell receptor beta chain stems from a study of T cell clonotyping in hematopoietic cell transplantation. Study outcomes and limitations: Few recipient clonotypes overlapped donors; over 95% were de novo at given depth.

There are 15 residues in the CDR3. Per germline, CDR1 ENHRY and CDR2 SYGVKD. V was clipped by 7 bases and J by 4 bases; unmatched bases: 7. This clone has just one count. Its antigen is unidentified. The protocol was immunoSEQ multiplex PCR, while the TCRdb copy is restricted to in-frame clones and leaves out a portion. The sample consists of 25,000 to 30,000 clones, more than 85% of them appearing once. Recipients were bled about 28 days pretransplant and at posttransplant days 30, 100, 180. The sequencing here drew on PBMCs, taken 100 days after allogeneic stem cell transplant. This chain links TRBV10-3 with TRBJ1-3; 10 bases line up with TRBD1. This TCR derives from a female patient in her forties or fifties who had an allogeneic stem cell transplant from a related donor, so the T cells may come from the graft donor. Some clones in this sample may be carry-over from other donors' samples. Here the CDR3 reads CAIKMTGGVGNTIYF. The DNA of the CDR3 is TGTGCCATCAAGATGACAGGGGGCGTCGGAAACACCATATATTTT.